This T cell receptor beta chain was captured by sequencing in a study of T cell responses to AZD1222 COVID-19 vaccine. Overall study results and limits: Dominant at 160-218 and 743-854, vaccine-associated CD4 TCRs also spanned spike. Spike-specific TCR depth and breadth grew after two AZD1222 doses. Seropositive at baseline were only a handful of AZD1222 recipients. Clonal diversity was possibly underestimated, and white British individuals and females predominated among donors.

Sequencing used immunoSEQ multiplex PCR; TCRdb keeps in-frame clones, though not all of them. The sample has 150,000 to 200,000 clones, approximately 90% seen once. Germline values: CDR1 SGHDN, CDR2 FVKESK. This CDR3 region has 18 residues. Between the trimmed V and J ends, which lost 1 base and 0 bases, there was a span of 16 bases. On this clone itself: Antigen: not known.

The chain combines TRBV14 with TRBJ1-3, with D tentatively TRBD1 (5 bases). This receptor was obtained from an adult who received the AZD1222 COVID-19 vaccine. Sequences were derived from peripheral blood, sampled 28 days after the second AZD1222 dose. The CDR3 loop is CASSQVEGTYSSGNTIYF. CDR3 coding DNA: TGTGCCAGCAGCCAAGTCGAGGGGACGTACAGCTCTGGAAACACCATATATTTT.